A selection of T cell receptor beta chains follows, all from one sample in a study of OX40 agonist ivuxolimab in advanced cancers. Repertoires were generated with immunoSEQ multiplex PCR, while TCRdb's copy carries only in-frame clones and drops some. Among around 17,000 clones listed, about 77% were seen once. This specimen consisted of CD4+ or CD8+ T cells sorted from blood, obtained in a trial of the OX40 agonist ivuxolimab. The receptors come from an adult with an advanced solid tumor such as melanoma, head and neck, liver or kidney cancer. CDR3s include the opening cysteine and the closing phenylalanine or tryptophan.

j_gene	v_gene	CDR3aa
TRBJ2-3	TRBV29-1	CSVRRTGDTQYF
TRBJ1-2	TRBV2	CASSAGTGNAYGYTF
TRBJ1-2	TRBV6-5	CASSDGQASLGYTF
TRBJ1-2	TRBV7-8	CASSLGGRYYGYTF
TRBJ1-3	TRBV7-2	CASSSYRPGQLSGNTIYF
TRBJ2-3	TRBV9	CASSVDGGSGTDTQYF
TRBJ2-7	TRBV5-5	CASSLDPVYYEQYF
TRBJ2-4	TRBV7-9	CASSLGPLAKNIQYF
TRBJ2-1	TRBV7-8	CASSLRDGSSYNEQFF
TRBJ1-4	TRBV13	CASSLGRTNEKLFF
TRBJ2-7	TRBV27	CASSPTGTSGGYEQYF
TRBJ2-2	TRBV29-1	CSGGVNTGELFF
TRBJ2-3	TRBV6-6	CASTPQGKGTQYF
TRBJ2-5	TRBV5-4	CASSPGGYQETQYF
TRBJ2-2	TRBV9	CASSAPAGANTGELFF
TRBJ2-1	TRBV6-9	CASSFGDEQFF
TRBJ2-1	TRBV7-3	CASSLGLGEQFF
TRBJ2-2	TRBV19	CASTIGTLGSGELFF
TRBJ2-1	TRBV4-1	CASSHGTSWREGSYNEQFF
TRBJ1-2	TRBV19	CASSSGGAGYGYTF
TRBJ2-7	TRBV11-3	CASSLGAGGRHEQYF
TRBJ2-3	TRBV4-1	CASSQDTSGSTDTQYF
TRBJ2-1	TRBV30	CAWSGAGWRFF
TRBJ2-7	TRBV13	CASSSGSGTSGYEQYF
TRBJ2-2	TRBV7-9	CASSLAWFEGGELFF
TRBJ1-6	TRBV5-3	CARSLNSPLHF
TRBJ1-2	TRBV9	CASSVADGYGYTF
TRBJ1-1	TRBV5-5	CASSLLQGGTEAFF
TRBJ2-5	TRBV2	CANQGVKRETQYF
TRBJ1-5	TRBV7-2	CASSLDQPQHF
TRBJ2-7	TRBV27	CASLGVAGSSFYEQYF
TRBJ2-3	TRBV27	CASSPLAASTDTQYF
TRBJ1-5	TRBV11-3	CASSLARTGPDLKNQPQHF
TRBJ2-7	TRBV7-9	CASSLMDYEQYF
TRBJ2-7	TRBV19	CATDSGGRTEQYF
TRBJ1-6	TRBV19	CASSPPPAGIDSPLHF
TRBJ2-5	TRBV7-9	CASSPFAGGEETQYF
TRBJ2-2	TRBV28	CASSPRDFPGELFF
TRBJ1-2	TRBV11-2	CASSFGTGGLLNYGYTF
TRBJ2-5	TRBV15	CATSRPVRQAQETQYF
TRBJ2-5	TRBV19	CASSIKGAKETQYF
TRBJ1-2	TRBV7-9	CASSTSRGVGPYGYTF
TRBJ1-5	TRBV5-4	CASSQESNQPQHF
TRBJ2-1	TRBV20-1	CSAPRGNEQFF
TRBJ1-6	TRBV4-3	CASSPSLTGRYSPLHF
TRBJ2-7	TRBV5-5	CASSLNGNSGDEQYF
TRBJ1-5	TRBV15	CAISGQFSNQPQHF
TRBJ2-7	TRBV4-3	CASSQDLGTGSYEQYF
TRBJ1-6	TRBV27	CASSLGPGTAIYNSPLHF
TRBJ2-7	TRBV7-9	CASSGGTAYEQYF
TRBJ2-7	TRBV5-8	CASSLRLTIYEQYF
TRBJ1-2	TRBV5-1	CASSLSTGQGIPDYGYTF
TRBJ2-7	TRBV4-3	CASSPRLAGVYEQYF
TRBJ1-4	TRBV13	CASSPYRDEKLFF
TRBJ1-1	TRBV5-6	CASSLGQGLAEAFF
TRBJ2-1	TRBV4-3	CASSQDGTGSNEQFF
TRBJ2-2	TRBV5-6	CASSSPGAGMNTGELFF
TRBJ1-2	TRBV7-9	CASSRTGDSQLYGYTF
TRBJ1-5	TRBV28	CASRPSNQPQHF